This entry features one T cell receptor (beta chain) sequence. This clone was observed a handful of times. The antigen it recognizes is unknown. Base qualities are not provided; no much larger clone lies one nucleotide away. The data were taken from a study of metastatic and nonmetastatic thyroid tumors (TCRdb year 2020). Regarding the study in general: Repertoires from peripheral blood and from tumor or nodule tissue samples of malignant and benign thyroid patients were compared.

Before undergoing thyroid surgery, none of the patients had been given any kind of treatment. Using T-cell receptor beta sequencing, the study looked back at clinical samples from patients collected from the early 2010s to the late 2010s. The method was PCR. Sequencing relied on an Illumina HiSeq 4000. The TCR beta-chain CDR3 region of each patient was profiled by high-throughput sequencing. The authors processed their data as follows. The researchers built a classifier to tell apart papillary thyroid cancer patients with distant metastasis, based on CDR3 differences among clinicopathological groups. The Shannon index was used to measure repertoire diversity, and the Morisita-Horn index was used to measure how similar tumor and blood repertoires were. TCRdb took the public reads, trimmed them with fastp at Q25, ran MiXCR for clone calling and kept in-frame beta chains. For this entry, the V and J calls and clone size follow TCRdb and not the study's own pipeline. The sample table lists tens of thousands of clones, around 21% of them with a count of one. The top ten clones comprise roughly 16% of the sample.

Overall results and qualifications from the work: In both blood and tumor samples, TCR beta diversity was reported to be significantly higher in malignant tumors than in benign nodules.

V is pared back by 1 base and J by 3 bases, with 15 bases lying between the germline termini. The CDR3 numbers 15 residues from cysteine through phenylalanine. The kept DNA is CDR3 alone, 45 bases in frame from the first base. According to the germline V gene (reference sequence), CDR1 reads GTSNPN and CDR2 reads SVGIG. The sequence was collected from a female donor with papillary thyroid cancer or a benign thyroid nodule (not recorded which). Some clones in this sample may be carry-over from other donors' samples. The receptor chain draws on TRBV30 and TRBJ1-1; a tentative D match to TRBD1 spans 5 bases. The sequenced material came from blood. CDR3 sequence: CAWSAQFWGDTEAFF. In nucleotide form, the sequence is TGTGCCTGGAGTGCACAATTCTGGGGCGACACTGAAGCTTTCTTT.